This T cell receptor beta chain was documented in a study of beta chain features in type 1 diabetes. General observations from the study: The question left open here concerned HLA type influencing TCRB rearrangement. Shorter TCRB CDR3s, moderately but significantly so, were found in Type 1 diabetes patients in all four CD4+ subsets.

Of note for this clone: Antigen unknown.

Sorted populations were all over 95% pure. The ends were cut back, 8 bases at V and 6 bases at J, with 20 bases in the middle. The germline V gene has CDR1 ENHRY and CDR2 SYGVKD. The CDR3 runs 14 residues. Of the isolated RNA, all was reverse transcribed, and so the sequenced material was expressed TCRB transcripts. Assay used: immunoSEQ multiplex PCR; TCRdb lists only in-frame clones, some missing. The table records 860,000 or so clones, 17% of them present only once. The sequence derives from a young woman in good health. Sequenced: naive CD4+ T cells from blood. This chain uses TRBV10-3 with TRBJ2-7; possible D gene TRBD1, 5 bases. DNA for the CDR3: TGTGCCATCTTGTCGATGGAAGGGGTGGGCGAGCAGTACTTC. This encodes CAILSMEGVGEQYF.